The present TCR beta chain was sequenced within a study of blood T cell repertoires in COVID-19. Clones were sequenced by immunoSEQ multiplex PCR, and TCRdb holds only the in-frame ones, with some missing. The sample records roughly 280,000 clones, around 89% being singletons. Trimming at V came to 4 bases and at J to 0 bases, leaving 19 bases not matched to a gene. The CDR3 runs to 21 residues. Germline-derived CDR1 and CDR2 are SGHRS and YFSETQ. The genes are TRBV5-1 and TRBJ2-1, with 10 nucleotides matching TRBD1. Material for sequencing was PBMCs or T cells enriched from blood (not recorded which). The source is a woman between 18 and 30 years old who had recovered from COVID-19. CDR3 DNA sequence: TGCGCCAGCAGCGGGCAAGAGGGGACAGGGGCTTCCGACTACTCCTACAATGAGCAGTTCTTC. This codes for CASSGQEGTGASDYSYNEQFF.